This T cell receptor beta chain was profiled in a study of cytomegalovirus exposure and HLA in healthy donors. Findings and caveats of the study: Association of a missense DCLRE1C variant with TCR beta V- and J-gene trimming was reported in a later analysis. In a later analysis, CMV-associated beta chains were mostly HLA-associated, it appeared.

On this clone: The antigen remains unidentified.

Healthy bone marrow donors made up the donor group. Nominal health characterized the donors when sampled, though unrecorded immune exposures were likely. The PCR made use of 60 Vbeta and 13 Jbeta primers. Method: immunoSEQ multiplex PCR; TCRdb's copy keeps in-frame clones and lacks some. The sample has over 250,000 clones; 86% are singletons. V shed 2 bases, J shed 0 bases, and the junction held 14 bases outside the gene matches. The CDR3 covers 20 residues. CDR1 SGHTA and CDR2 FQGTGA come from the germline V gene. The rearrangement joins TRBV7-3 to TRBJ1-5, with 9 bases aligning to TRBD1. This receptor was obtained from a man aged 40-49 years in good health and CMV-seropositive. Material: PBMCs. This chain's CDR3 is CASSLPPFAGTGNSNQPQHF. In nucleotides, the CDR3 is TGTGCCAGCAGCTTACCCCCCTTCGCCGGGACAGGGAATAGCAATCAGCCCCAGCATTTT.